This T cell receptor (beta chain) was profiled in a study of beta chain features in type 1 diabetes. For the study at large: When patients were set against healthy donors, age, gender and cell yields were similar. Broader study findings: For patients, the naive, central memory and Treg TCRB repertoires appeared more alike than for healthy donors. People with Type 1 diabetes carried modestly yet significantly shorter TCRB CDR3s in all four CD4+ subsets.

Staining for CD45RO/CCR7/CD25/CD127/CD95/CD27 allowed sorting of CD4+ naive, central memory, regulatory and stem cell-like memory cells. Expressed TCRB transcripts were sequenced after all isolated RNA was converted to cDNA. The repertoire was sequenced with immunoSEQ multiplex PCR; TCRdb's copy has only in-frame clones and lacks some. This sample has 900,000 or so clones; 17% occur once, and the top ten carry around 0.02%. As for this clone: Its matching antigen is unknown.

Sequences were obtained from naive CD4+ T cells from blood. The clonotype was recovered from a woman aged 18-30 years in good health.

Here the CDR3 DNA reads TGCAGCGTTGGAGGTCGGGGAAACTCTGGAAACACCATATATTTT. Encoded protein: CSVGGRGNSGNTIYF. The chain is built from TRBV29-1 and TRBJ1-3; D unclear. Trimming removed 4 bases from V and 0 bases from J, with 13 bases in between. The CDR3 is made up of 15 amino acids. CDR1 and CDR2 from the germline V gene are SQVTM and ANQGSEA.